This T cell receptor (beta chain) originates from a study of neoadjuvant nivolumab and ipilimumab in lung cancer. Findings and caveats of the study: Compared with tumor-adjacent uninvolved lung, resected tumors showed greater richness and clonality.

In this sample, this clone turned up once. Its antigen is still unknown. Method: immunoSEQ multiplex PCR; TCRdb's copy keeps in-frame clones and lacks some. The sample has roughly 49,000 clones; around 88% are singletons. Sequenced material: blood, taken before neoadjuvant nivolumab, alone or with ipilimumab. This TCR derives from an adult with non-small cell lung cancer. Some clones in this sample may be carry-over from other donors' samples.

CDR3 coding DNA: TGCGCCAGCAGCCAAGAATGGGTGGGAAGCGCCCACGAGCAGTACTTC. Amino acids: CASSQEWVGSAHEQYF. V usage is TRBV4-3 and J usage is TRBJ2-7; D is undetermined. The germline V and J ends were trimmed by 0 bases and 5 bases, with 17 bases remaining between them. The germline gives CDR1 LGHNA, CDR2 YSLEER. CDR3 length: 16 residues.